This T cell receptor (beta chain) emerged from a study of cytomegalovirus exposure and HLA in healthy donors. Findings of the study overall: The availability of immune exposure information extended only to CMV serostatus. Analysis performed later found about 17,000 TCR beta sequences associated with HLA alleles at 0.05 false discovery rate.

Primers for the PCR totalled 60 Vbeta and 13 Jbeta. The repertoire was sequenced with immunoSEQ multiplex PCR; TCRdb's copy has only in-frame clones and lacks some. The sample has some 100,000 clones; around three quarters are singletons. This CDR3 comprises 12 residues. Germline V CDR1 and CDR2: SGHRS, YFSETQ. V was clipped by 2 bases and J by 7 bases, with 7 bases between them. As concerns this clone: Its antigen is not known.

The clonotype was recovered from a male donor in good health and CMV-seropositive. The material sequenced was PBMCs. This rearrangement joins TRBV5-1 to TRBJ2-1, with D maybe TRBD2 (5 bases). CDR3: CASSFEGNEQFF. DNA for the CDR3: TGCGCCAGCAGCTTCGAGGGAAATGAGCAGTTCTTC. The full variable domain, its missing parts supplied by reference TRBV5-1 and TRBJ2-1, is KAGVTQTPRYLIKTRGQQVTLSCSPISGHRSVSWYQQTPGQGLQFLFEYFSETQRNKGNFPGRFSGRQFSNSRSEMNVSTLELGDSALYLCASSFEGNEQFFGPGTRLTVL.